Listed below are T cell receptor beta chains from one sample, sequenced in a study of technical replicates of blood from several donors. Sequencing used immunoSEQ multiplex PCR; TCRdb keeps in-frame clones, though not all of them. The sample yields 55,000 to 85,000 clones, 95% to 97% seen once. Source material: T cells isolated from PBMCs. The receptors come from a human donor in good health. Both conserved end residues are part of each CDR3. The D gene is left open where the match is weak. Some rows mark clone size as missing; the rest say once, few, many or name a class of expanded clone.

J gene	V gene	D gene	clone size	CDR3 protein	CDR3 DNA
TRBJ1-5	TRBV28	-	-	CASSPYEGGQPQHF	TGTGCCAGCAGTCCTTATGAGGGCGGGCAGCCCCAGCATTTT
TRBJ2-3	TRBV19	TRBD2	-	CASSRAASGSIDTQYF	TGTGCCAGTAGTCGCGCCGCTAGCGGGAGCATAGATACGCAGTATTTT
TRBJ2-5	TRBV15	-	-	CATSRVDTYQETQYF	TGTGCCACCAGCAGAGTTGACACATACCAAGAGACCCAGTACTTC
TRBJ2-5	TRBV6-5	TRBD2	-	CASSYLWTSFETQYF	TGTGCCAGCAGTTACTTATGGACTAGCTTTGAGACCCAGTACTTC
TRBJ2-5	TRBV6-5	-	-	CASSYSIPWSETQYF	TGTGCCAGCAGTTACTCTATTCCGTGGAGCGAGACCCAGTACTTC
TRBJ2-7	TRBV2	TRBD1	once	CASSLGTDYEQYF	TGTGCCAGCAGCCTAGGGACAGACTACGAGCAGTACTTC
TRBJ2-3	TRBV28	-	-	CASSLVGEAPNTDTQYF	TGTGCCAGCAGTTTAGTCGGGGAGGCTCCGAATACAGATACGCAGTATTTT
TRBJ2-7	TRBV27	TRBD1	-	CASREGDSAFHEQYF	TGTGCCAGCAGGGAAGGGGACAGCGCCTTCCACGAGCAGTACTTC
TRBJ2-7	TRBV6-1	TRBD2	-	CASSRLAGFGYEQYF	TGTGCCAGCAGTCGACTAGCGGGATTTGGATACGAGCAGTACTTC
TRBJ2-7	TRBV29-1	TRBD1	-	CSVRTGPYEQYF	TGCAGCGTCCGGACAGGCCCATACGAGCAGTACTTC
TRBJ2-7	TRBV29-1	TRBD1	-	CSVTTGDTYEQYF	TGCAGCGTGACGACAGGGGACACCTACGAGCAGTACTTC
TRBJ1-2	TRBV5-8	-	-	CASSYGGLDYGYTF	TGTGCCAGCAGCTATGGGGGACTCGACTATGGCTACACCTTC